Listed below are T cell receptor beta chains from one sample, sequenced in a study of technical replicates of blood from a few donors. The table came from immunoSEQ multiplex PCR; TCRdb's copy has only in-frame clones and leaves some out. The sample has tens of thousands of clones, over 75% seen once. Sequences were obtained from PBMCs. The receptors here all came from a human donor in good health. Some clones in this sample may be carry-over from other donors' samples. Both conserved end residues are part of each CDR3.

J gene: TRBJ2-3
V gene: TRBV11-2
CDR3 protein: CASSFSQSTDTQYF

J gene: TRBJ2-5
V gene: TRBV7-9
CDR3 protein: CASSFASGGAQETQYF

J gene: TRBJ2-7
V gene: TRBV7-2
CDR3 protein: CASSLSETYEQYF

J gene: TRBJ2-3
V gene: TRBV7-3
CDR3 protein: CASSSNRDTQYF

J gene: TRBJ2-7
V gene: TRBV11-2
CDR3 protein: CASSWTSGSSYEQYF

J gene: TRBJ2-7
V gene: TRBV5-1
CDR3 protein: CASSLAGQIYEQYF

J gene: TRBJ2-1
V gene: TRBV7-9
CDR3 protein: CASSWSSGGYSEQFF

J gene: TRBJ1-4
V gene: TRBV4-2
CDR3 protein: CASSQDYASSNEKLFF

J gene: TRBJ1-5
V gene: TRBV19
CDR3 protein: CASSIGGSNQPQHF

J gene: TRBJ1-5
V gene: TRBV2
CDR3 protein: CASKQGSGHQPQHF

J gene: TRBJ2-2
V gene: TRBV11-2
CDR3 protein: CASSQGLAGGRGTGELFF

J gene: TRBJ2-7
V gene: TRBV5-1
CDR3 protein: CASSFLAGGYYEQYF

J gene: TRBJ2-7
V gene: TRBV7-6
CDR3 protein: CASSASSGGKTGQYF

J gene: TRBJ1-6
V gene: TRBV7-2
CDR3 protein: CASSLLQNNSPLHF

J gene: TRBJ1-2
V gene: TRBV12-5
CDR3 protein: CASSTDPVGGGEGYTF

J gene: TRBJ2-7
V gene: TRBV28
CDR3 protein: CASSSNRGSFPAYEQYF

J gene: TRBJ2-5
V gene: TRBV5-1
CDR3 protein: CASRSRDRTTKETQYF

J gene: TRBJ2-5
V gene: TRBV7-9
CDR3 protein: CASSADRGLRETQYF

J gene: TRBJ2-3
V gene: TRBV29-1
CDR3 protein: CSVRAGSTDTQYF

J gene: TRBJ2-7
V gene: TRBV25-1
CDR3 protein: CASNLSYEQYF

J gene: TRBJ1-2
V gene: TRBV29-1
CDR3 protein: CSAQSGESVGGYTF

J gene: TRBJ1-1
V gene: TRBV18
CDR3 protein: CASSPREGNTEAFF

J gene: TRBJ1-1
V gene: TRBV28
CDR3 protein: CASSSLAGANTEAFF

J gene: TRBJ2-1
V gene: TRBV28
CDR3 protein: CASFDSSYNEQFF

J gene: TRBJ2-7
V gene: TRBV29-1
CDR3 protein: CSALGLASTYEQYF

J gene: TRBJ1-1
V gene: TRBV7-2
CDR3 protein: CASSLNRGLNTEAFF

J gene: TRBJ2-3
V gene: TRBV4-2
CDR3 protein: CASSRLADDTQYF

J gene: TRBJ2-3
V gene: TRBV5-4
CDR3 protein: CAGGTGGQSTDTQYF

J gene: TRBJ1-4
V gene: TRBV7-9
CDR3 protein: CASSLWEGSANEKLFF

J gene: TRBJ2-3
V gene: TRBV19
CDR3 protein: CASSGTSGTTDTQYF

J gene: TRBJ2-2
V gene: TRBV11-2
CDR3 protein: CASSSTGAQAGELFF

J gene: TRBJ2-1
V gene: TRBV4-3
CDR3 protein: CASSQYHTGSSYNEQFF

J gene: TRBJ1-5
V gene: TRBV10-3
CDR3 protein: CATRGGQESNQPQHF

J gene: TRBJ2-5
V gene: TRBV27
CDR3 protein: CASSLSPHSEREWGETQYF

J gene: TRBJ1-1
V gene: TRBV5-4
CDR3 protein: CASSLDSYNVGAFF

J gene: TRBJ2-1
V gene: TRBV25-1
CDR3 protein: CASSLARGLGSYNEQFF

J gene: TRBJ2-3
V gene: TRBV7-8
CDR3 protein: CASSLAGATPDTQYF

J gene: TRBJ2-7
V gene: TRBV20-1
CDR3 protein: CSGLGAYEQYF

J gene: TRBJ2-1
V gene: TRBV11-2
CDR3 protein: CASKIRGGPDYNEQFF

J gene: TRBJ2-1
V gene: TRBV6-4
CDR3 protein: CASSGGQGGGSEQFF

J gene: TRBJ2-7
V gene: TRBV4-2
CDR3 protein: CASSQQTASGISYEQYF

J gene: TRBJ2-7
V gene: TRBV6-1
CDR3 protein: CASRPTGDEYEQYF

J gene: TRBJ2-7
V gene: TRBV18
CDR3 protein: CASSPLFSGKSYEQYF

J gene: TRBJ2-3
V gene: TRBV6-4
CDR3 protein: CASSRTYPVTDTQYF

J gene: TRBJ1-1
V gene: TRBV28
CDR3 protein: CASLIPGTEAFF

J gene: TRBJ1-1
V gene: TRBV7-9
CDR3 protein: CASREGGWNTEAFF

J gene: TRBJ2-7
V gene: TRBV5-6
CDR3 protein: CASSFGTGGPYEQYF

J gene: TRBJ1-2
V gene: TRBV5-4
CDR3 protein: CASSFSSYGYTF

J gene: TRBJ2-3
V gene: TRBV25-1
CDR3 protein: CASSEFKRGGTDTQYF

J gene: TRBJ2-2
V gene: TRBV2
CDR3 protein: CASSGTGASGGELFF

J gene: TRBJ2-7
V gene: TRBV29-1
CDR3 protein: CSVSQGITYEQYF

J gene: TRBJ2-2
V gene: TRBV12-5
CDR3 protein: CASGLGGNTGELFF

J gene: TRBJ1-1
V gene: TRBV7-3
CDR3 protein: CASSTSAGGNTEAFF